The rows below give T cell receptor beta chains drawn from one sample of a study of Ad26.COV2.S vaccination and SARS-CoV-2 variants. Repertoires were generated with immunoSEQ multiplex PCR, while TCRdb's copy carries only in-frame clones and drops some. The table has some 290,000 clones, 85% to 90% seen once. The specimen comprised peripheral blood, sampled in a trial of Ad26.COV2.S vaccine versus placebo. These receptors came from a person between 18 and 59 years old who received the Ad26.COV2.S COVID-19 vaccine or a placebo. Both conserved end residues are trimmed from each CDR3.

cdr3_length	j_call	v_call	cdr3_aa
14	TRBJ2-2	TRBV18	ASSPRQGADTGELF
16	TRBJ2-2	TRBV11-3	ASSSHLTGTPNTGELF
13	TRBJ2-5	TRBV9	ASSVLAGVQETQY
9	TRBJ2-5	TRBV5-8	ASSLEETQY
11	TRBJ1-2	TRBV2	ASSEALGLSYT
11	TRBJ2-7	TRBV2	ASTYDRGYEQY
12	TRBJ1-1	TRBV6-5	ASSPATGGGKAF
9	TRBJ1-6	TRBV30	AWGRNSPLH
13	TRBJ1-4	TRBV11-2	ASSSNYGAGEKLF
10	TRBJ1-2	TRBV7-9	ASSLQQFGYT
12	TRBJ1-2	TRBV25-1	ASSGAGTDYGYT
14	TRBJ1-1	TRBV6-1	ASSEMPPGQGGQAF
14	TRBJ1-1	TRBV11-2	ASSPKYRVSVNEAF
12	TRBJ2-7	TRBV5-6	ASSPGTGRNEQY
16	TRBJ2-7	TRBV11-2	ASSLRETQGVGHGEQY
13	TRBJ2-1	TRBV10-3	AISVTSGAVDEQF
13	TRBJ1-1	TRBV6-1	ASSHRQGGSTEAF
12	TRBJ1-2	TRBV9	ASSVEPGGDAYT
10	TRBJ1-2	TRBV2	ASRAYEDGYT
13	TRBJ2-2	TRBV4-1	ASSPWTTNTGELF
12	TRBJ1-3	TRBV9	ASSVVGSGNTIY
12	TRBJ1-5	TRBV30	AWRGGKGNQPQH
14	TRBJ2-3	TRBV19	ASSSSSGVSTDTQY
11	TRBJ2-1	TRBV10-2	ASNSLRYNEQF